This passage covers 15 T cell receptor beta chains from one sample sequenced in a study of blood T cells in healthy people across ages. A J-beta primer mix and a sample-barcoded 5' primer were used in a second PCR of about 7 to 12 cycles. TCRdb reprocessed the 5' RACE reads with MiXCR, giving one entry per CDR3 protein. This sample has 730,000 or so distinct CDR3 sequences, with 43% found just once. The sequencing sample was made of blood. The origin of the receptors is a woman in her sixties or seventies in good health.

This clonotype was recorded at least ten times. The J gene is TRBJ1-2, the V gene TRBV20-1, with a possible D match to TRBD1 (6 bases). Germline lookup yields CDR1 DFQATT and CDR2 SNEGSKA (reference sequence). This CDR3 comprises 11 residues. V was trimmed by 3 bases and J by 8 bases, leaving 10 bases between them. The CDR3 loop is CSASGGQGYTF. In DNA form, the CDR3 reads TGCAGTGCTAGCGGGGGGCAAGGCTACACCTTC.

This clonotype was observed a few times. This chain uses TRBV14 with TRBJ1-2; 8 positions match TRBD1. The CDR3 extends over 15 amino acids. Germline V lookup: CDR1 SGHDN, CDR2 FVKESK. V gave up 2 bases and J gave up 4 bases; unmatched junction bases: 6. The CDR3: CASSQWGQAGYGYTF. The DNA for the CDR3 is TGTGCCAGCAGCCAATGGGGACAGGCTGGCTATGGCTACACCTTC.

The V and J genes are TRBV20-1 and TRBJ2-1; TRBD1 might be the D (6 bases). Trimming removed 6 bases at V and 5 bases at J, with 14 bases between. Per the germline V gene, CDR1 is DFQATT and CDR2 is SNEGSKA (reference sequence). This CDR3 is built from 13 residues. CDR3: CSALDSPDNEQFF. The CDR3 nucleotides are TGCAGTGCCTTGGACAGTCCAGACAATGAGCAGTTCTTC.

This sequence joins TRBV6-1 and TRBJ1-6; TRBD1 might be the D (5 bases). The germline V gene encodes CDR1 MNHNS and CDR2 SASEGT. The CDR3 loop spans 19 amino acids. V shed 0 bases and J shed 0 bases, with 15 bases lying between them. The CDR3 DNA follows: TGTGCCAGCAGTGAAGCGCCCGGGACTCTTCTCTCCTATAATTCACCCCTCCACTTT. Translating gives CASSEAPGTLLSYNSPLHF.

In its sample, this clonotype was seen a few times. V gene TRBV3-1 combines with J gene TRBJ2-1; the D gene is possibly TRBD2 (5 bases). The V end was cut by 7 bases, the J end by 0 bases, with 10 bases between. The germline CDR1 and CDR2 sequences are LGHDT and YNNKEL (reference sequence). The CDR3 spans 14 residues. The CDR3 here is CASTLEGSYNEQFF. CDR3 DNA sequence: TGTGCCAGCACCCTTGAGGGCTCCTACAATGAGCAGTTCTTC.

The chain joins TRBV5-5 to TRBJ1-1; TRBD1 matches 7 bases. Germline V gives CDR1 SGHKS, CDR2 YYEKEE (reference sequence). Trimming at V came to 0 bases and at J to 1 base, leaving 6 bases not matched to a gene. The CDR3 spans 16 residues. The CDR3 DNA is TGTGCCAGCAGCTTGGGCCAGGGGACAGCGAACACTGAAGCTTTCTTT. This translates into CASSLGQGTANTEAFF. Full variable domain (outside the CDR3, taken from reference TRBV5-5 and TRBJ1-1): DAGVTQSPTHLIKTRGQQVTLRCSPISGHKSVSWYQQVLGQGPQFIFQYYEKEERGRGNFPDRFSARQFPNYSSELNVNALLLGDSALYLCASSLGQGTANTEAFFGQGTRLTVV.

J is TRBJ2-2 and V is TRBV7-3; 10 nucleotides line up with TRBD1. The V segment lost 5 bases and the J segment 4 bases; nucleotides outside the gene matches: 4. The germline V gene encodes CDR1 SGHTA and CDR2 FQGTGA. The CDR3 has 15 residues. The CDR3 nucleotides read TGTGCCAGCAGCCAAGACAGGGGGCTCACCGGGGAGCTGTTTTTT. Protein sequence: CASSQDRGLTGELFF.

This clonotype was seen more than once but under ten times. This chain's CDR3 is CSSLGGSTDTQYF. The CDR3 nucleotides are TGCAGTTCCCTTGGGGGTAGCACAGATACGCAGTATTTT. The chain employs TRBV20-1 and TRBJ2-3; D tentatively reads TRBD1 or TRBD2 (5 bases each). V dropped 8 bases and J dropped 0 bases, with 12 bases sitting between them. Germline CDR1 reads DFQATT; CDR2 reads SNEGSKA (reference sequence). The CDR3 has 13 residues.

Remarks on this clonotype: Germline is not matched at one junction end, which may reflect a read error. The chain links TRBV4-2 to TRBJ2-1; a weak D match, TRBD2 (6 bases). Germline V gene lookup returns CDR1 LGHNA and CDR2 YNFKEQ. CDR3 length: 17 amino acids. CDR3 sequence: CASSQESQGVSGNEQFF. CDR3 in DNA: TGTGCCAGCAGTCAAGAAAGCCAAGGGGTTAGCGGTAATGAGCAGTTCTTC.

This clonotype was seen only a few times. This chain links TRBV2 with TRBJ2-1; 11 nucleotides match TRBD2. The CDR3 is made up of 15 amino acids. The germline V gene has CDR1 SNHLY and CDR2 FYNNEI. Trimming at V came to 10 bases and at J to 6 bases, leaving 11 bases not matched to a gene. The chain's CDR3 is CATQILAGGVNEQFF. CDR3 DNA sequence: TGTGCCACTCAAATCTTAGCGGGGGGGGTCAATGAGCAGTTCTTC.

This clonotype was observed a handful of times. This chain links TRBV9 with TRBJ2-3; D remains ambiguous. The CDR3 sequence is 16 residues long. Deletions cut 4 bases from V and 4 bases from J, with 19 bases between. CDR1 SGDLS and CDR2 YYNGEE come from the germline V gene. CDR3 DNA: TGTGCCAGCAGCCCCCTGGGCGGTGGTGGATCAGATACGCAGTATTTT. Encoded protein: CASSPLGGGGSDTQYF.

This clonotype has ten or more counts. The chain joins TRBV18 to TRBJ2-5; 7 bases map to TRBD2. The CDR3 extends over 14 amino acids. V lost 0 bases and J lost 4; bases outside the gene matches: 2. Germline V gene data show CDR1 as KGHSH and CDR2 as LQKENI. The CDR3 sequence is CASSPPGGIETQYF. The CDR3 coding sequence is TGTGCCAGCTCACCACCCGGGGGGATAGAGACCCAGTACTTC.

This clonotype was seen a handful of times. The J gene is TRBJ1-2, the V gene TRBV5-1; TRBD1 aligns across 7 bases. J gave up 0 bases and V 4 bases, and 6 bases lay outside the gene matches. The CDR3 has 15 amino acids. CDR1 and CDR2 from the germline V gene are SGHRS and YFSETQ. The CDR3 sequence: CASSPGQTPNYGYTF. Here the CDR3 DNA reads TGCGCCAGCAGCCCGGGACAGACTCCTAACTATGGCTACACCTTC.

The chain has TRBV7-2 and TRBJ1-2, with D uncertain. Germline-derived CDR1 and CDR2 are SGHTA and FQGNSA. V was cut by 5 bases and J by 3 bases, with 10 bases left in between. CDR3 length equals 13 residues. CDR3 sequence reads: CASSVSSDYGYTF. The CDR3 DNA reads TGTGCCAGCAGCGTATCCAGTGACTATGGCTACACCTTC.

A single count supports this clonotype. V usage is TRBV11-2 and J usage is TRBJ2-1; 7 bases map to TRBD1. With the DNA end fitting TRBJ2-7 better, the J assignment may be wrong. Germline V gene sequence: CDR1 SGHAT, CDR2 FQNNGV. The CDR3 covers 16 residues. The CDR3 loop reads CASSLRDSEPYNEQYF. The CDR3 DNA is TGTGCCAGCAGCCTCAGGGACAGCGAACCCTACAATGAGCAGTACTTC.